The clone carrying this TCR beta chain was found once. Its antigen is unidentified. The data were obtained in a study of cytomegalovirus exposure and HLA in healthy donors. The study's findings and limits: The study labeled more than 150 TCR beta chains cytomegalovirus-associated. A missense variant in DCLRE1C was later tied to TCR beta V- and J-gene trimming. It was shown in a later analysis that HLA-associated TCR beta chains were more clonally expanded than other, equally common chains.

The primer mix had 60 Vbeta and 13 Jbeta primers. TCRdb keeps only in-frame clones here, not all; method: immunoSEQ multiplex PCR. The sample yields about 95,000 clones, around 81% seen once. The CDR3 is made up of 12 amino acids. V lost 4 bases to trimming and J lost 6 bases, with 10 bases between them. CDR1 MNHNY and CDR2 SVGAGI come from the germline V gene (reference sequence). Specimen: PBMCs. The sequence was obtained from a woman in her seventies in good health and CMV-seropositive. The chain employs TRBV6-6 and TRBJ2-7; D might be TRBD1 (6 bases). The CDR3 reads CASSSPQGEQYF. The CDR3 nucleotides are TGTGCCAGCAGTTCCCCACAGGGCGAGCAGTACTTC.